The next 26 T cell receptor beta chains were all read from a single sample in a study of cytomegalovirus exposure and HLA in healthy donors. Some clones are missing from TCRdb's copy, which holds only in-frame ones; the method was immunoSEQ multiplex PCR. The sample has some 140,000 clones, 80% to 90% seen once. The sample was PBMCs. Receptors were obtained from a young woman in good health and CMV-seronegative.

The chain couples TRBV4-3 to TRBJ2-7; D is possibly TRBD1 (5 bases). The ends were cut back, 2 bases at V and 5 bases at J, with 16 bases in the middle. Germline V gene sequence: CDR1 LGHNA, CDR2 YSLEER. This CDR3 comprises 15 residues. The CDR3 is CASSQSWQGNDEQYF. CDR3 nucleotide sequence: TGCGCCAGCAGCCAATCATGGCAGGGTAACGACGAGCAGTACTTC.

The chain carries TRBV27 and TRBJ1-2; 7 bases align to TRBD1. The CDR3 runs to 14 residues. V was pared by 5 bases and J by 8 bases, with 11 bases of the junction left unmatched. From germline, CDR1 is MNHEY and CDR2 SMNVEV (reference sequence). The CDR3 nucleotides read TGTGCCAGCAGTCCTCTAGGGGGCGCGGGAGGCTACACCTTC. This gives the protein CASSPLGGAGGYTF.

This rearrangement joins TRBV10-3 to TRBJ2-2, with TRBD1 matching over 10 bases. The V segment lost 3 bases and the J segment 1 base; nucleotides outside the gene matches: 5. The CDR3 has 17 amino acids. Germline-derived CDR1 and CDR2 are ENHRY and SYGVKD. CDR3 protein: CAISEHRDRGNTGELFF. CDR3 nucleotide sequence: TGTGCCATCAGTGAACACAGGGACAGGGGGAACACCGGGGAGCTGTTTTTT.

This clone was seen just once. CDR3 DNA sequence: TGTGCCAGCAGCTCATCGACAGGTAATCAGCCCCAGCATTTT. Its protein is CASSSSTGNQPQHF. The rearrangement joins TRBV7-2 to TRBJ1-5, with a weak D call TRBD1 (6 bases). The CDR3 is made up of 14 amino acids. Deletions cut 4 bases from V and 4 bases from J, with 11 bases between. Germline V CDR1 and CDR2: SGHTA, FQGNSA.

This clone appeared a single time. The chain recombines TRBV18 with TRBJ1-5, with TRBD1 identical over 9 bases. This CDR3 has 14 residues. Germline CDR1 reads KGHSH; CDR2 reads LQKENI. Germline trimming cut 2 bases from V and 5 bases from J; bases unmatched to any gene: 1. The CDR3 sequence: CASSPGTGYQPQHF. The CDR3 region has the DNA TGTGCCAGCTCACCAGGGACAGGGTATCAGCCCCAGCATTTT.

There are a few counts of this clone. Different DNA sequences within this sample yield the same CDR3. V is TRBV7-2 and J is TRBJ2-3; 8 bases align to TRBD2. This CDR3 spans 15 amino acids. Trimming at V came to 3 bases and at J to 2 bases, leaving 4 bases not matched to a gene. Germline V gives CDR1 SGHTA, CDR2 FQGNSA. CDR3 loop: CASSFSGGSTDTQYF. As DNA, the CDR3 is TGTGCCAGCAGCTTCAGCGGGGGTTCCACAGATACGCAGTATTTT.

The V gene is TRBV5-1, the J gene TRBJ2-5; 11 bases agree with TRBD2. The ends lost 2 bases at V and 5 bases at J; junction bases unmatched: 8. The CDR3 has 16 amino acids. CDR1 is SGHRS, CDR2 YFSETQ, per germline. The CDR3 region is CASSLNSGGAGETQYF. The DNA of the CDR3 is TGCGCCAGCAGCTTAAATAGCGGGGGGGCCGGTGAGACCCAGTACTTC.

J is TRBJ1-6 and V is TRBV6-6; a possible D gene is TRBD1 (6 bases). This CDR3 is built from 13 residues. Deletions cut 5 bases from V and 10 bases from J, with 12 bases between. Germline assignment: CDR1 MNHNY and CDR2 SVGAGI (reference sequence). The CDR3 DNA reads TGTGCCAGCAGTACAGGGTTTTACTCACCCCTCCACTTT. It specifies CASSTGFYSPLHF.

V and J are TRBV4-1 and TRBJ1-4, with a tentative D call TRBD1 (5 bases). The CDR3 covers 19 residues. V lost 2 bases and J 0 bases, leaving 19 bases between the germline ends. CDR1 is MGHRA and CDR2 is YSYEKL in the germline V gene. The CDR3 nucleotides read TGCGCCAGCAGCCAACAAGAACTTACAGGTTATGCAACTAATGAAAAACTGTTTTTT. It encodes CASSQQELTGYATNEKLFF.

The chain recombines TRBV19 with TRBJ1-6, with a weak D call TRBD1 (5 bases). Germline V gives CDR1 LNHDA, CDR2 SQIVND (reference sequence). V lost 6 bases and J 8 bases, leaving 17 bases between the germline ends. The CDR3 is 15 residues long. CDR3 in DNA: TGTGCCAGTAGAAATATGGAACAGGACGATTCACCCCTCCACTTT. This translates into CASRNMEQDDSPLHF.

The chain employs TRBV15 and TRBJ1-3; no definite D call. CDR1 and CDR2 (germline): LNHNV, YYDKDF (reference sequence). The CDR3 is 14 amino acids. V lost 0 bases to trimming and J lost 4 bases, with 7 bases between them. CDR3 nucleotides: TGTGCCACCAGCAGAGAAACCCAGGGAAACACCATATATTTT. Its protein is CATSRETQGNTIYF.

This chain links TRBV29-1 with TRBJ1-1, with TRBD1 matching 9 bases. The germline gives CDR1 SQVTM, CDR2 ANQGSEA. This CDR3 region has 14 residues. J was trimmed by 3 bases and V by 3 bases; bases with no gene match: 5. In DNA, the CDR3 is TGCAGCGTTGACGGCCACAGGGGGCACACTGAAGCTTTCTTT. The encoded protein is CSVDGHRGHTEAFF.

The gene calls are TRBV11-2 and TRBJ1-3; D remains unclear. Per germline, CDR1 SGHAT and CDR2 FQNNGV. The V gene lost 0 bases and the J gene lost 2 bases, with 8 bases spanning the gap. This CDR3 comprises 15 residues. CDR3 sequence: CASSLERSTGNTIYF. The DNA for the CDR3 is TGTGCCAGCAGCTTAGAGCGGAGTACTGGAAACACCATATATTTT.

The chain recombines TRBV19 with TRBJ1-6; a possible D gene is TRBD1 (5 bases). V was cut by 4 bases and J by 0 bases, with 7 bases left in between. The CDR3 is 15 amino acids. Germline loops: CDR1 LNHDA, CDR2 SQIVND (reference sequence). This chain's CDR3 is CASSSQGSYNSPLHF. The CDR3 nucleotides are TGTGCCAGTAGTAGCCAGGGCTCCTATAATTCACCCCTCCACTTT.

In DNA, the CDR3 is TGCAGCGTTGAGGGGACAAGTCATGGCTACACCTTC. Encoded protein: CSVEGTSHGYTF. V and J are TRBV29-1 and TRBJ1-2; maybe TRBD1 (6 bases). CDR3 size: 12 residues. Germline lookup yields CDR1 SQVTM and CDR2 ANQGSEA. The V end was cut by 3 bases, the J end by 6 bases, with 11 bases between.

The gene calls are TRBV6-5 and TRBJ1-5; maybe TRBD1 (6 bases). V lost 4 bases, J lost 3 bases, and 7 bases lay in between. The CDR3 length is 13 residues. CDR1 is MNHEY and CDR2 is SVGAGI in the germline V gene. DNA of the CDR3: TGTGCCAGCAGTTCAGGGGTCAATCAGCCCCAGCATTTT. It translates to CASSSGVNQPQHF.

The chain is built from TRBV4-1 and TRBJ2-7; D might be TRBD1 (6 bases). Trimming took off 2 bases at V and 6 bases at J, with 17 bases between the two ends. CDR3 length: 15 amino acids. Germline V lookup: CDR1 MGHRA, CDR2 YSYEKL. Written as DNA, the CDR3 is TGCGCCAGCAGCCAAAATAAACAGGGAAATCGCGAGCAGTACTTC. It codes for CASSQNKQGNREQYF.

The J gene is TRBJ2-7, the V gene TRBV10-2; TRBD1 agrees at 9 bases. Germline V gives CDR1 WSHSY, CDR2 SAAADI. V dropped 2 bases and J dropped 3; count of bases not matched to a gene: 8. The CDR3 runs 16 residues. CDR3 sequence reads: CASSEMAGQGGYEQYF. The CDR3 region has the DNA TGCGCCAGCAGTGAGATGGCGGGACAGGGTGGCTACGAGCAGTACTTC.

Only one count was recorded for this clone. This rearrangement joins TRBV11-2 to TRBJ2-7, with D possibly TRBD2 on 7 matching bases. V lost 5 bases and J 3 bases, leaving 17 bases between the germline ends. Germline V gives CDR1 SGHAT, CDR2 FQNNGV. The CDR3 consists of 15 residues. The CDR3 bases are TGTGCCAGCAGCCTCGCCCGGGGGGCGGTCTACGAGCAGTACTTC. Translation: CASSLARGAVYEQYF.

This clone appeared a few times. V usage is TRBV20-1 and J usage is TRBJ2-1; D remains ambiguous. Between the trimmed V and J ends, which lost 4 bases and 5 bases, there was a span of 6 bases. The CDR3 contains 11 residues. Germline loops: CDR1 DFQATT, CDR2 SNEGSKA (reference sequence). Here the CDR3 DNA reads TGCAGTGCTAACTACAACAATGAGCAGTTCTTC. It specifies CSANYNNEQFF.

J is TRBJ1-4 and V is TRBV30; TRBD1 matches at 10 bases. The CDR3 consists of 19 residues. V gave up 2 bases and J gave up 8 bases; unmatched junction bases: 20. The germline CDR1 and CDR2 sequences are GTSNPN and SVGIG (reference sequence). The CDR3 loop is CAWSHTPNSPGQGKEKLFF. Written as DNA, the CDR3 is TGTGCCTGGAGTCACACCCCAAATTCACCGGGACAGGGGAAAGAAAAACTGTTTTTT. Full variable domain (rest looked up from reference TRBV30 and TRBJ1-4): SQTIHQWPATLVQPVGSPLSLECTVEGTSNPNLYWYRQAAGRGLQLLFYSVGIGQISSEVPQNLSASRPQDRQFILSSKKLLLSDSGFYLCAWSHTPNSPGQGKEKLFFGSGTQLSVL.

The chain employs TRBV30 and TRBJ1-6; D might be TRBD1 (5 bases). This CDR3 region has 14 residues. Germline-derived CDR1 and CDR2 are GTSNPN and SVGIG (reference sequence). Trimming took off 0 bases at V and 10 bases at J, with 13 bases between the two ends. For the CDR3, the DNA is TGTGCCTGGAGTGTAAGCAGGGTGAGGTCACCCCTCCACTTT. This codes for CAWSVSRVRSPLHF.

The chain recombines TRBV2 with TRBJ1-1, with TRBD1 matching over 10 bases. Germline V lookup: CDR1 SNHLY, CDR2 FYNNEI. CDR3 length: 14 residues. Germline trimming cut 7 bases from V and 4 bases from J; bases unmatched to any gene: 6. The CDR3 region is CASTYRDRGTEAFF. In DNA form, the CDR3 reads TGTGCCAGCACCTACCGGGACAGGGGCACTGAAGCTTTCTTT.

V gene TRBV9 combines with J gene TRBJ1-2; D is ambiguous. V shed 6 bases and J shed 6 bases, with 9 bases lying between them. The germline V gene encodes CDR1 SGDLS and CDR2 YYNGEE. The CDR3 runs 11 residues. In DNA, the CDR3 is TGTGCCAGCAATAATTTTGATGGCTACACCTTC. It is translated as CASNNFDGYTF.

In the case of this clone: The sample carries other DNA sequences with the same CDR3. V is TRBV5-1 and J is TRBJ2-2; 12 bases agree with TRBD2. V shed 2 bases, J shed 2 bases, and the junction held 1 base outside the gene matches. The CDR3 sequence is 16 residues long. CDR1 is SGHRS, CDR2 YFSETQ, per germline. DNA of the CDR3: TGCGCCAGCAGCTTACTAGCGGGGGGCAACACCGGGGAGCTGTTTTTT. Amino acids: CASSLLAGGNTGELFF.

The chain employs TRBV19 and TRBJ1-2, with 12 bases identical to TRBD1. This CDR3 spans 17 amino acids. CDR1 and CDR2 (germline): LNHDA, SQIVND (reference sequence). Germline trimming cut 3 bases from V and 0 bases from J; bases unmatched to any gene: 5. In DNA form, the CDR3 reads TGTGCCAGTAGTATGGGGACAGGGGGCATTGCTAACTATGGCTACACCTTC. Amino acids: CASSMGTGGIANYGYTF.